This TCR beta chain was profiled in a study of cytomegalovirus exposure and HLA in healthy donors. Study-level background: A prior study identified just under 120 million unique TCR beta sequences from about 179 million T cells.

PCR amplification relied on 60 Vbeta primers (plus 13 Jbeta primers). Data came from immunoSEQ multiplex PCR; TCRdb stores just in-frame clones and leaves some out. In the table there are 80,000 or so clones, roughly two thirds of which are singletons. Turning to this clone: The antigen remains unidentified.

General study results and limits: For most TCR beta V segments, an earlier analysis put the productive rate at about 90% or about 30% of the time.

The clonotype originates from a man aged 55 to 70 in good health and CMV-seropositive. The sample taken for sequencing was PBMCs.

The CDR3 DNA reads TGTGCCAGCAGTACAGGGGGACAGGGGAGGACTGAAGCTTTCTTT. Protein product: CASSTGGQGRTEAFF. The chain carries TRBV6-5 and TRBJ1-1, with 10 bases aligning to TRBD1. The CDR3 has 15 amino acids. Germline V CDR1 and CDR2: MNHEY, SVGAGI. V trimming: 5 bases; J trimming: 5 bases; junction bases outside the gene matches: 8.